The 21 T cell receptor beta chains reported below all come from one sample, sequenced in a study of blood T cells in healthy people across ages. The second PCR ran 7 to 11 cycles with a sample-barcoded 5' primer and J-beta primers. TCRdb recomputed calls from the 5' RACE reads with MiXCR, one row per CDR3 protein. The data contain 700,000 or so distinct CDR3 sequences, roughly two fifths of them seen just once; the ten biggest clones take up about 30%. The specimen sequenced was blood. These receptors originate from a man older than 75 in good health.

The genes are TRBV7-2 and TRBJ2-1; perhaps TRBD1 as D (6 bases). V was pared by 6 bases and J by 8 bases, with 17 bases between. The germline CDR1 and CDR2 sequences are SGHTA and FQGNSA. The CDR3 covers 14 residues. CDR3 DNA sequence: TGTGCCAGCAGTCTAAAGAACAGGGATGATGAGCAGTTCTTC. It is translated as CASSLKNRDDEQFF.

This clonotype was counted a few times. The chain carries TRBV9 and TRBJ1-6; no definite D call. V lost 0 bases, J lost 7 bases, and 8 bases lay in between. The CDR3 extends over 14 amino acids. The germline CDR1 and CDR2 sequences are SGDLS and YYNGEE. CDR3 coding DNA: TGTGCCAGCAGCGTAGGGAACCTGAATTCACCCCTCCACTTT. Amino acids: CASSVGNLNSPLHF.

The gene calls are TRBV7-6 and TRBJ1-2; a weak D match, TRBD1 (6 bases). Trimming cost V 3 bases and J 8 bases, with 13 bases left between them. The CDR3 is 13 residues long. The germline CDR1 and CDR2 sequences are SGHVS and FNYEAQ. The CDR3 is CASSLGRGVGYTF. The CDR3 region has the DNA TGTGCCAGCAGCTTGGGCAGGGGAGTAGGCTACACCTTC.

This sequence joins TRBV6-4 and TRBJ2-3; TRBD2 agrees at 11 bases. The CDR3 sequence is 16 residues long. V was clipped by 1 base and J by 9 bases; unmatched bases: 9. Germline V gene data show CDR1 as MRHNA and CDR2 as SNTAGT. For the CDR3, the DNA is TGTGCCAGCAGTGACTTAGCGGGAGGGCCCAGCGGAACGCAGTATTTT. It encodes CASSDLAGGPSGTQYF.

This clonotype has more than one count but fewer than ten. V gene TRBV7-2 combines with J gene TRBJ2-5; D is unresolved. The CDR3 is made up of 15 amino acids. Germline assignment: CDR1 SGHTA and CDR2 FQGNSA. The V gene lost 2 bases and the J gene lost 5 bases, with 15 bases spanning the gap. The CDR3 is CASSLRAGRGETQYF. CDR3 nucleotide sequence: TGTGCCAGCAGCTTAAGGGCCGGGCGTGGTGAGACCCAGTACTTC.

This clonotype was detected a few times. The chain links TRBV29-1 to TRBJ1-4; the D is unclear. This CDR3 has 16 amino acids. Trimming stripped 0 bases from V and 6 bases from J, with 17 bases between. In germline, CDR1 is SQVTM, CDR2 ANQGSEA. The CDR3 DNA follows: TGCAGCGTTGAAGAAGGAGACTCGGCTACGCATGAAAAACTGTTTTTT. It encodes CSVEEGDSATHEKLFF.

Only a few counts were recorded for this clonotype. The chain is built from TRBV6-1 and TRBJ1-2; D call uncertain. V was cut by 8 bases and J by 5 bases, with 9 bases left in between. Germline V CDR1 and CDR2: MNHNS, SASEGT. The CDR3 is 11 residues long. The DNA for the CDR3 is TGTGCCAGCCAGAGAAGTTATGGCTACACCTTC. Encoded protein: CASQRSYGYTF.

The V gene is TRBV4-3, the J gene TRBJ2-3, with 7 bases fitting TRBD2. CDR1 LGHNA and CDR2 YSLEER come from the germline V gene. The CDR3 sequence is 13 residues long. The V segment lost 5 bases and the J segment 7 bases; nucleotides outside the gene matches: 6. The CDR3 sequence: CASSTGTTNTQYF. CDR3 coding DNA: TGCGCCAGCAGCACCGGGACTACTAATACGCAGTATTTT.

This clonotype has more than one count but fewer than ten. The chain employs TRBV15 and TRBJ2-5; D is unresolved. Trimming cost V 0 bases and J 1 base, with 9 bases left between them. Germline lookup yields CDR1 LNHNV and CDR2 YYDKDF (reference sequence). CDR3 length equals 15 residues. This CDR3 is CATSRDYGFQETQYF. CDR3 nucleotide sequence: TGTGCCACCAGCAGAGATTACGGATTCCAAGAGACCCAGTACTTC.

This clonotype came up a few times. The chain joins TRBV2 to TRBJ1-5; D remains unclear. The germline V and J ends were trimmed by 2 bases and 5 bases, with 10 bases remaining between them. Germline values: CDR1 SNHLY, CDR2 FYNNEI. The CDR3 contains 14 residues. The CDR3, as DNA: TGTGCCAGCAGTGAAAAGGCAAGCTATCAGCCCCAGCATTTT. It specifies CASSEKASYQPQHF.

This clonotype was observed a few times. V is TRBV7-2 and J is TRBJ2-6; 7 bases agree with TRBD1. Germline assignment: CDR1 SGHTA and CDR2 FQGNSA. The V gene end was trimmed by 5 bases and the J gene end by 1 base; junction bases not matched to a gene: 14. This CDR3 is built from 19 residues. CDR3 in DNA: TGTGCCAGCAGCACCAGGACAGGTGGGATCCAATCTGGGGCCAACGTCCTGACTTTC. Translating it yields CASSTRTGGIQSGANVLTF.

This chain connects TRBV7-9 to TRBJ2-7, with D perhaps TRBD1 or TRBD2 (5 bases each). V was cut by 2 bases and J by 2 bases, with 13 bases left in between. The CDR3 has 15 residues. CDR1 is SEHNR and CDR2 is FQNEAQ in the germline V gene (reference sequence). The CDR3 sequence is CASSLIGTGTYEQYF. CDR3 nucleotide sequence: TGTGCCAGCAGCTTAATTGGGACCGGGACCTACGAGCAGTACTTC.

Here the CDR3 reads CSAKSGGPGEQYF. For the CDR3, the DNA is TGCAGTGCTAAATCGGGAGGGCCTGGCGAGCAGTACTTC. V gene TRBV20-1 combines with J gene TRBJ2-4; 8 bases are shared with TRBD2. The J call may not be correct, given that the DNA end is closer to TRBJ2-7. The CDR3 is made up of 13 amino acids. CDR1 DFQATT and CDR2 SNEGSKA come from the germline V gene (reference sequence).

Only a few counts were recorded for this clonotype. V is TRBV7-2 and J is TRBJ2-3; 9 nucleotides agree with TRBD2. Germline CDR1 is SGHTA and CDR2 is FQGNSA. The CDR3 contains 18 residues. The ends lost 6 bases at V and 2 bases at J; junction bases unmatched: 15. In nucleotides, the CDR3 is TGTGCCAGCAGTCTAGCGGTATTTAGCGGGGGCCACACAGATACGCAGTATTTT. Encoded protein: CASSLAVFSGGHTDTQYF.

For this clonotype: A much larger clone is a single base away; this may be a read error. This sequence joins TRBV7-2 and TRBJ2-5; unclear D gene. CDR1 SGHTA and CDR2 FQGNSA come from the germline V gene. With 1 base removed from V and 4 bases from J, the gap between germline ends came to 10 bases. CDR3 length equals 14 residues. CDR3 protein: CASSLGLTRETQYF. As DNA, the CDR3 is TGTGCCAGCAGCTTAGGTTTGACGCGAGAGACCCAGTACTTC.

This chain joins TRBV5-1 and TRBJ1-6, with D possibly being TRBD1 (6 bases). The CDR3 is 14 amino acids. Trimming took off 2 bases at V and 8 bases at J, with 11 bases between the two ends. Germline V CDR1 and CDR2: SGHRS, YFSETQ. Here the CDR3 DNA reads TGCGCCAGCAGCTTCGGGACATCAGATTCACCCCTCCACTTT. It encodes CASSFGTSDSPLHF.

This clonotype was picked up a small number of times. V is TRBV5-4 and J is TRBJ2-3; 8 bases are shared with TRBD1. V lost 4 bases, J lost 2 bases, and 6 bases stayed unmatched. CDR1 and CDR2 from the germline V gene are SGHNT and YYREEE (reference sequence). This CDR3 contains 15 residues. The CDR3 DNA is TGTGCCAGCAGCAGGGACAGGAGGAACACAGATACGCAGTATTTT. This codes for CASSRDRRNTDTQYF. Looking up the rest from reference TRBV5-4 and TRBJ2-3 gives the full variable domain: ETGVTQSPTHLIKTRGQQVTLRCSSQSGHNTVSWYQQALGQGPQFIFQYYREEENGRGNFPPRFSGLQFPNYSSELNVNALELDDSALYLCASSRDRRNTDTQYFGPGTRLTVL.

Note on this clonotype: This sequence may be a read error, since a much larger clone differs from it by one base. This sequence joins TRBV6-2 or TRBV6-3 and TRBJ2-5; no clear D. This CDR3 has 13 amino acids. CDR1 is MNHEY and CDR2 is SVGEGT in the germline V gene. The CDR3 coding sequence is TGTACCAGCAGCCACCTGGGCTTGATGTTGGGGTACTTC. As protein: CTSSHLGLMLGYF.

This clonotype has a count of ten or more. This rearrangement joins TRBV29-1 to TRBJ2-3; D uncertain. The CDR3 extends over 17 amino acids. V was trimmed by 6 bases and J by 0 bases, leaving 22 bases between them. CDR1 is SQVTM, CDR2 ANQGSEA, per germline. CDR3 residues: CSVLFAFDVSSTDTQYF. CDR3 sequence (DNA): TGCAGCGTCCTTTTCGCTTTCGACGTTTCTAGCACAGATACGCAGTATTTT.

In its sample, this clonotype was seen many times. The chain joins TRBV20-1 to TRBJ2-1; unclear D gene. V lost 2 bases to trimming and J lost 0 bases, with 11 bases between them. This CDR3 region has 15 residues. Per germline, CDR1 DFQATT and CDR2 SNEGSKA (reference sequence). This CDR3 reads CSARPYAISYNEQFF. The CDR3, as DNA: TGCAGTGCTAGACCATATGCCATCTCCTACAATGAGCAGTTCTTC.

This clonotype was recorded a few times. The chain is built from TRBV20-1 and TRBJ1-4; D not certain. This CDR3 spans 14 amino acids. V lost 3 bases and J lost 0, with 8 bases in between. Germline-derived CDR1 and CDR2 are DFQATT and SNEGSKA (reference sequence). CDR3 residues: CSARKDATNEKLFF. The DNA of the CDR3 is TGCAGTGCTAGGAAAGACGCAACTAATGAAAAACTGTTTTTT.